Following are 32 T cell receptor beta chains from one sample sequenced in a study of Ad26.COV2.S vaccination and SARS-CoV-2 variants. Treatment given: some 20 received Ad26.COV2.S at low or high dose, single or two shots; 5 received placebo; per-sample allocation not given. The samples were gathered on day 63 after the first injection of vaccine or placebo. Measured with immunoSEQ multiplex PCR; TCRdb has only the in-frame clones, and not every one. Of more than 400,000 clones in the sample, 80% to 95% are singletons; the top ten hold about 4.4%. Material: peripheral blood, obtained in a trial of Ad26.COV2.S vaccine versus placebo. The receptor source for this set is a person aged 18-60 years who received the Ad26.COV2.S COVID-19 vaccine or a placebo.

The J gene is TRBJ1-2, the V gene TRBV28; D possibly corresponds to TRBD1 (6 bases). CDR1 is MDHEN and CDR2 is SYDVKM in the germline V gene. The CDR3 contains 15 residues. The V and J ends lost 5 bases and 4 bases respectively, with 17 bases between them. The CDR3 DNA sequence: TGTGCCAGCAGTAAACAGGGACGGCGGTCCTATGGCTACACCTTC. Translation: CASSKQGRRSYGYTF.

The chain uses TRBV7-2 and TRBJ2-1; 9 bases match TRBD2. Germline V gene sequence: CDR1 SGHTA, CDR2 FQGNSA. Germline trimming cut 5 bases from V and 8 bases from J; bases unmatched to any gene: 7. The CDR3 runs to 14 residues. The CDR3 protein is CASSPVAGVDEQFF. DNA of the CDR3: TGTGCCAGCAGCCCCGTAGCGGGAGTCGATGAGCAGTTCTTC. Full variable domain (missing parts from reference TRBV7-2 and TRBJ2-1): GAGVSQSPSNKVTEKGKDVELRCDPISGHTALYWYRQSLGQGLEFLIYFQGNSAPDKSGLPSDRFSAERTGGSVSTLTIQRTQQEDSAVYLCASSPVAGVDEQFFGPGTRLTVL.

The chain's CDR3 is CAISESIRTGSTEAFF. CDR3 DNA: TGTGCCATCAGTGAGTCGATAAGGACAGGGTCTACTGAAGCTTTCTTT. This chain connects TRBV10-3 to TRBJ1-1, with 8 bases matching TRBD1. This CDR3 has 16 residues. The V and J ends lost 0 bases and 5 bases, in that order; junction bases with no gene match: 8. Germline CDR1 and CDR2: ENHRY and SYGVKD.

The rearrangement links TRBV7-9 to TRBJ2-3, with TRBD2 identical over 7 bases. Unmatched junction bases numbered 9, after V lost 5 bases and J lost 1 base. Germline CDR1 SEHNR, CDR2 FQNEAQ (reference sequence). The CDR3 runs 16 residues. CDR3 loop: CASSPGLSGRTDTQYF. CDR3 nucleotide sequence: TGTGCCAGCAGCCCTGGGCTTAGCGGGCGCACAGATACGCAGTATTTT.

The rearrangement joins TRBV28 to TRBJ2-2, with 8 nucleotides matching TRBD2. The ends lost 8 bases at V and 3 bases at J; junction bases unmatched: 5. The CDR3 covers 14 residues. Germline V lookup: CDR1 MDHEN, CDR2 SYDVKM. The CDR3 DNA sequence: TGTGCCAGCCGGGCTAGCGGGTACACCGGGGAGCTGTTTTTT. It is translated as CASRASGYTGELFF. Using reference TRBV28 and TRBJ2-2 for the parts outside the CDR3, the full variable domain is DVKVTQSSRYLVKRTGEKVFLECVQDMDHENMFWYRQDPGLGLRLIYFSYDVKMKEKGDIPEGYSVSREKKERFSLILESASTNQTSMYLCASRASGYTGELFFGEGSRLTVL.

V is TRBV28 and J is TRBJ2-3; weak D call: TRBD2 (6 bases). Germline V gives CDR1 MDHEN, CDR2 SYDVKM. V was shortened by 4 bases and J by 2 bases, with 13 bases between the two germline ends. This CDR3 spans 15 amino acids. DNA of the CDR3: TGTGCCAGCAGTTCCCCGACTAGATCCACAGATACGCAGTATTTT. Its protein product is CASSSPTRSTDTQYF.

About this clone itself: Other DNA sequences from this sample encode an identical CDR3 as well. The CDR3 sequence is CASSDTNTGELFF. The CDR3 nucleotides are TGTGCCAGCAGTGATACGAACACCGGGGAGCTGTTTTTT. V usage is TRBV6-4 and J usage is TRBJ2-2, with D unclear. Per germline, CDR1 MRHNA and CDR2 SNTAGT. The CDR3 has 13 residues. V lost 3 bases and J 0 bases, leaving 2 bases between the germline ends.

This clone was recorded once. This chain links TRBV7-2 with TRBJ2-5; unclear D gene. V lost 3 bases and J 2 bases, leaving 7 bases between the germline ends. Germline CDR1 reads SGHTA; CDR2 reads FQGNSA. This CDR3 is 13 amino acids long. The CDR3 DNA reads as TGTGCCAGCAGCTTTGCAAGTCAAGAGACCCAGTACTTC. Translated, it gives CASSFASQETQYF.

J is TRBJ2-1 and V is TRBV7-2, with 8 bases that match TRBD2. Trimming at V came to 4 bases and at J to 7 bases, leaving 12 bases not matched to a gene. The CDR3 length is 16 residues. Germline CDR1 and CDR2: SGHTA and FQGNSA. Here the CDR3 reads CASSSWRAAGGNEQFF. In nucleotides, the CDR3 is TGTGCCAGCAGCTCATGGCGTGCGGCGGGAGGAAATGAGCAGTTCTTC.

The chain links TRBV9 to TRBJ2-1; a possible D gene is TRBD2 (5 bases). V lost 4 bases, J lost 12 bases, and 11 bases lay in between. This CDR3 has 11 amino acids. CDR1 is SGDLS, CDR2 YYNGEE, per germline. This CDR3 reads CASSPGDWQFF. As DNA, the CDR3 is TGTGCCAGCAGCCCCGGGGATTGGCAGTTCTTC.

The chain carries TRBV7-3 and TRBJ2-5; weak D call: TRBD2 (6 bases). Germline V gene data show CDR1 as SGHTA and CDR2 as FQGTGA. The V and J ends lost 1 base and 5 bases respectively, with 17 bases between them. The CDR3 has 16 residues. CDR3 nucleotides: TGTGCCAGCAGCTTAAGGGGATCGGGAGATGGGGAGACCCAGTACTTC. This encodes CASSLRGSGDGETQYF.

V usage is TRBV7-3 and J usage is TRBJ2-5, with unresolved D. CDR3 length: 15 amino acids. CDR1 SGHTA and CDR2 FQGTGA come from the germline V gene. Trimming shortened V by 2 bases and J by 1 base, and 11 bases separated the two germline ends. The CDR3 DNA reads as TGTGCCAGCAGCTTAGGGGTAGGAGCCCAAGAGACCCAGTACTTC. Encoded protein: CASSLGVGAQETQYF.

This clone appeared a single time. This rearrangement joins TRBV27 to TRBJ1-6, with D maybe TRBD1 (6 bases). Trimming pared 0 bases from V and 10 bases from J, leaving 10 bases between. The CDR3 loop spans 14 amino acids. CDR1 MNHEY and CDR2 SMNVEV come from the germline V gene (reference sequence). CDR3: CASSLSSQGSPLHF. CDR3 sequence (DNA): TGTGCCAGCAGTTTATCGTCTCAGGGGTCACCCCTCCACTTT.

This rearrangement joins TRBV4-3 to TRBJ2-1; D is uncertain. The germline V gene has CDR1 LGHNA and CDR2 YSLEER. The CDR3 has 16 residues. V shed 0 bases and J shed 2 bases, with 11 bases lying between them. The chain's CDR3 is CASSQETAATYNEQFF. The CDR3 bases are TGCGCCAGCAGCCAAGAAACTGCCGCTACCTACAATGAGCAGTTCTTC.

This chain joins TRBV19 and TRBJ2-5; TRBD2 matches at 8 bases. CDR1 and CDR2 (germline): LNHDA, SQIVND (reference sequence). CDR3 length: 15 residues. The V and J ends lost 5 bases and 5 bases, in that order; junction bases with no gene match: 10. The CDR3 nucleotides are TGTGCCAGTAGTCCAGAGGGTAGCGGGACCGAGACCCAGTACTTC. This translates into CASSPEGSGTETQYF.

The chain employs TRBV5-6 and TRBJ2-3, with 9 bases lining up with TRBD2. Germline V gene lookup returns CDR1 SGHDT and CDR2 YYEEEE. J was trimmed by 3 bases and V by 0 bases; bases with no gene match: 5. The CDR3 contains 16 residues. In DNA, the CDR3 is TGTGCCAGCAGCTTGGCCGCGGGAGGGAGAACAGATACGCAGTATTTT. Amino acid sequence: CASSLAAGGRTDTQYF.

This clone has only one observation. The chain carries TRBV27 and TRBJ2-3; TRBD1 agrees at 9 bases. The CDR3 consists of 15 residues. Per germline, CDR1 MNHEY and CDR2 SMNVEV (reference sequence). V lost 7 bases to trimming and J lost 2 bases; unmatched junction nucleotides: 7. CDR3 loop: CASTRDRDHTDTQYF. In DNA, the CDR3 is TGTGCCAGCACCCGGGACAGGGATCACACAGATACGCAGTATTTT.

The CDR3 region has the DNA TGTGCCAGCAGCCAAGAGAGAATAGCGTACGAGCAGTACTTC. It translates to CASSQERIAYEQYF. This chain joins TRBV4-2 and TRBJ2-7, with D perhaps matching TRBD2 (5 bases). The length of the CDR3 is 14 residues. In germline, CDR1 is LGHNA, CDR2 YNFKEQ. V was shortened by 0 bases and J by 4 bases, with 10 bases between the two germline ends.

This chain connects TRBV5-1 to TRBJ2-6, with a weak D call TRBD1 (6 bases). The length of the CDR3 is 16 residues. Germline values: CDR1 SGHRS, CDR2 YFSETQ. Trimming stripped 2 bases from V and 3 bases from J, with 12 bases between. The DNA for the CDR3 is TGCGCCAGCAGCTTCGGGACATTTAGTGGGGCCAACGTCCTGACTTTC. Translation: CASSFGTFSGANVLTF.

The chain links TRBV27 to TRBJ1-1; D is unresolved. This CDR3 has 14 amino acids. CDR1 MNHEY and CDR2 SMNVEV come from the germline V gene (reference sequence). Trimming removed 6 bases at V and 5 bases at J, with 16 bases between. The CDR3 DNA sequence: TGTGCCAGCAGGGACCTGGAGGTTGGGACTGAAGCTTTCTTT. Residues: CASRDLEVGTEAFF.

The CDR3 coding sequence is TGTGCCAGCACCCAGGGGGTGAACACTGAAGCTTTCTTT. Encoded protein: CASTQGVNTEAFF. The V gene is TRBV7-9, the J gene TRBJ1-1, with 7 bases aligning to TRBD1. The ends lost 7 bases at V and 0 bases at J; junction bases unmatched: 2. CDR3 length equals 13 residues. CDR1 is SEHNR and CDR2 is FQNEAQ in the germline V gene (reference sequence).

As for this clone: The junction and the germline gene differ at one end; a read error may be behind it. The rearrangement links TRBV3-1 (or the pseudogene TRBV3-2) to TRBJ1-5; D is uncertain. CDR1 is LGHDT, CDR2 YNNKEL, per germline (reference sequence). The CDR3 is made up of 12 amino acids. The CDR3: CASSQASQAQHF. CDR3 sequence (DNA): TGTGCCAGCAGCCAAGCATCTCAGGCCCAGCATTTT.

CDR3 amino acids: CASSLKGGSTDTQYF. Here the CDR3 DNA reads TGTGCCAGCAGCTTAAAGGGCGGAAGCACAGATACGCAGTATTTT. The V gene is TRBV7-3, the J gene TRBJ2-3; D is unresolved. The CDR3 loop spans 15 amino acids. Looked up from germline, CDR1 is SGHTA and CDR2 is FQGTGA. Trimming left V 1 base short and J 0 bases short, with 8 bases between. The full variable domain, in which reference TRBV7-3 and TRBJ2-3 provide the parts outside the CDR3, is GAGVSQTPSNKVTEKGKYVELRCDPISGHTALYWYRQSLGQGPEFLIYFQGTGAADDSGLPNDRFFAVRPEGSVSTLKIQRTERGDSAVYLCASSLKGGSTDTQYFGPGTRLTVL.

The V gene is TRBV10-3, the J gene TRBJ2-1; tentatively, D is TRBD1 or TRBD2 (5 bases each). This CDR3 contains 15 residues. Germline-derived CDR1 and CDR2 are ENHRY and SYGVKD. V lost 3 bases and J lost 6, with 15 bases in between. CDR3 sequence (DNA): TGTGCCATCAGTGAATCGCGGAATGGGGGCAATGAGCAGTTCTTC. It encodes CAISESRNGGNEQFF.

The rearrangement links TRBV7-9 to TRBJ2-5; D is perhaps TRBD2 (7 bases). The germline CDR1 and CDR2 sequences are SEHNR and FQNEAQ (reference sequence). The CDR3 runs to 15 residues. Deletions cut 5 bases from V and 2 bases from J, with 15 bases between. CDR3 bases: TGTGCCAGCAGCCCTAGGGGGGGGACGCAAGAGACCCAGTACTTC. The encoded protein is CASSPRGGTQETQYF. The full variable domain, rest sourced from reference TRBV7-9 and TRBJ2-5, is DTGVSQNPRHKITKRGQNVTFRCDPISEHNRLYWYRQTLGQGPEFLTYFQNEAQLEKSRLLSDRFSAERPKGSFSTLEIQRTEQGDSAMYLCASSPRGGTQETQYFGPGTRLLVL.

This clone was seen a handful of times. The chain combines TRBV13 with TRBJ2-2; D is perhaps TRBD1 (6 bases). The germline V gene has CDR1 PRHDT and CDR2 FYEKMQ (reference sequence). The length of the CDR3 is 16 residues. Trimming removed 6 bases from V and 1 base from J, with 15 bases in between. As DNA, the CDR3 is TGTGCCAGCAGTTTCTACGACAGGTTGAACACCGGGGAGCTGTTTTTT. Protein: CASSFYDRLNTGELFF. Together with reference TRBV13 and TRBJ2-2, the CDR3 gives the full variable domain: AAGVIQSPRHLIKEKRETATLKCYPIPRHDTVYWYQQGPGQDPQFLISFYEKMQSDKGSIPDRFSAQQFSDYHSELNMSSLELGDSALYFCASSFYDRLNTGELFFGEGSRLTVL.

V is TRBV7-3 and J is TRBJ2-1; 11 nucleotides align to TRBD2. There are 14 residues in the CDR3. Germline V gene data show CDR1 as SGHTA and CDR2 as FQGTGA. The V and J ends lost 6 bases and 7 bases, in that order; junction bases with no gene match: 5. For the CDR3, the DNA is TGTGCCAGCAGTCCTACTAGCGGGAGTAATGAGCAGTTCTTC. Translation gives CASSPTSGSNEQFF.

V and J are TRBV11-3 and TRBJ2-4; D is possibly TRBD1 (6 bases). Between the trimmed V and J ends, which lost 1 base and 9 bases, there was a span of 10 bases. The CDR3 has 13 residues. CDR1 and CDR2 from the germline V gene are SGHNT and YENEEA. CDR3 nucleotides: TGTGCCAGCAGCTTAGGGGGGCGCGGCATTCAGTACTTC. Its protein product is CASSLGGRGIQYF.

The chain combines TRBV5-1 with TRBJ2-5; D could derive from TRBD1 or TRBD2 (5 bases each). Trimming removed 0 bases at V and 2 bases at J, with 14 bases between. Germline V CDR1 and CDR2: SGHRS, YFSETQ. This CDR3 has 16 amino acids. The CDR3 reads CASSLVSQRGQETQYF. The CDR3 region has the DNA TGCGCCAGCAGCTTGGTCTCGCAGAGGGGTCAAGAGACCCAGTACTTC.

The rearrangement uses TRBV20-1 and TRBJ1-1, with a possible D match to TRBD1 (5 bases). This CDR3 contains 16 residues. Germline CDR1 and CDR2: DFQATT and SNEGSKA (reference sequence). Trimming removed 3 bases at V and 0 bases at J, with 17 bases between. CDR3 loop: CSASQTTTVLNTEAFF. DNA for the CDR3: TGCAGTGCTAGTCAAACTACGACAGTCCTGAACACTGAAGCTTTCTTT.

The chain employs TRBV28 and TRBJ2-7; 9 nucleotides line up with TRBD1. Per the germline V gene, CDR1 is MDHEN and CDR2 is SYDVKM. V lost 6 bases and J lost 2; bases outside the gene matches: 8. This CDR3 spans 15 amino acids. The chain's CDR3 is CASREQGAAPYEQYF. In DNA, the CDR3 is TGTGCCAGCAGGGAACAGGGGGCTGCACCCTACGAGCAGTACTTC. The full variable domain, completed using reference TRBV28 and TRBJ2-7, is DVKVTQSSRYLVKRTGEKVFLECVQDMDHENMFWYRQDPGLGLRLIYFSYDVKMKEKGDIPEGYSVSREKKERFSLILESASTNQTSMYLCASREQGAAPYEQYFGPGTRLTVT.

The chain has TRBV11-3 and TRBJ1-6; the D is unclear. Between the trimmed V and J ends, which lost 8 bases and 5 bases, there was a span of 13 bases. CDR1 and CDR2 (germline): SGHNT, YENEEA. This CDR3 comprises 14 residues. CDR3 residues: CASGSDGHNSPLHF. The CDR3 coding sequence is TGTGCCAGCGGGTCAGACGGTCATAATTCACCCCTCCACTTT.